Sequencing of this TCR beta chain was carried out in a study of CD8 T cell repertoires and HIV-1 epitope variants. A word on this clone: Its antigen is undetermined.

The germline gives CDR1 LNHNV, CDR2 YYDKDF (reference sequence). V lost 5 bases, J lost 1 base, and 9 bases lay in between. The CDR3 consists of 15 residues. Generated by immunoSEQ multiplex PCR, the TCRdb table keeps only in-frame clones and is missing some. The sample lists 5,500 to 7,000 clones, 68% occurring once. Sequencing was done on a sample of cultured CD8+ T cells derived from PBMCs. V and J are TRBV15 and TRBJ2-6; D call uncertain. The receptor was derived from a male donor with HIV. The CDR3 DNA is TGTGCCACCAGCCGAATTCCGTCTGGGGCCAACGTCCTGACTTTC. It codes for CATSRIPSGANVLTF.